What follows is one T cell receptor (beta chain) and its context. Its antigen remains unknown. This sample is part of a study of post-analysis software for immune sequencing data. Presence of unique molecular identifiers characterized the TCR beta cDNA libraries. The T cell input of roughly 0.95 to 11 million gave 400,000 to 500,000 cDNA molecules. TCRdb processed the PCR reads anew with MiXCR; each CDR3 protein has one entry. Of about 770,000 distinct CDR3 sequences in the sample, under 60% were seen once. Study results and caveats: People with multiple sclerosis had a significantly lower normalized Chao1 diversity than controls did.

Material: blood. This sequence originates from a girl between 10 and 17 years old with multiple sclerosis.

The CDR3 loop is CASSFRGLARYNEQFF. The CDR3 coding sequence is TGCGCCAGCAGCTTTAGGGGACTAGCGCGCTACAATGAGCAGTTCTTC. The V call is TRBV5-1, the J call TRBJ2-1; 10 positions match TRBD2. The junction had 5 bases not matched to a gene; V was cut back by 2 bases and J by 3 bases. The length of the CDR3 is 16 residues. CDR1 SGHRS and CDR2 YFSETQ come from the germline V gene. Full variable domain (missing parts from reference TRBV5-1 and TRBJ2-1): KAGVTQTPRYLIKTRGQQVTLSCSPISGHRSVSWYQQTPGQGLQFLFEYFSETQRNKGNFPGRFSGRQFSNSRSEMNVSTLELGDSALYLCASSFRGLARYNEQFFGPGTRLTVL.